Shown below are 6 T cell receptor beta chains from a single sample sequenced in a study of cytomegalovirus exposure and HLA in healthy donors. Primers: 60 Vbeta forward and 13 Jbeta reverse. Some clones are missing from TCRdb's copy, which holds only in-frame ones; the method was immunoSEQ multiplex PCR. The data show approximately 120,000 clones, 77% seen once. The sequencing sample was made of PBMCs. The receptors were sampled from a man aged 35-49 years in good health and CMV-seropositive.

This chain connects TRBV7-2 to TRBJ1-1, with a tentative D call TRBD1 (6 bases). Germline V CDR1 and CDR2: SGHTA, FQGNSA. This CDR3 has 12 residues. Trimming pared 2 bases from V and 11 bases from J, leaving 12 bases between. The CDR3 DNA follows: TGTGCCAGCAGCTTAAGAGGGGGTTGGGCTTTCTTT. Its translation: CASSLRGGWAFF.

The rearrangement uses TRBV27 and TRBJ1-1; D is ambiguous. The germline V gene has CDR1 MNHEY and CDR2 SMNVEV (reference sequence). The V gene lost 5 bases and the J gene lost 3 bases, with 10 bases spanning the gap. This CDR3 is 13 amino acids long. The CDR3 coding sequence is TGTGCCAGCAGTGAACTGATGGACACTGAAGCTTTCTTT. Its protein product is CASSELMDTEAFF.

The sample holds one count of this clone. V is TRBV10-3 and J is TRBJ1-2; D is ambiguous. The CDR3 covers 14 residues. V lost 3 bases and J lost 0, with 8 bases in between. Germline V gene data show CDR1 as ENHRY and CDR2 as SYGVKD. CDR3 DNA: TGTGCCATCAGTGAATCACGGGCTAACTATGGCTACACCTTC. It is translated as CAISESRANYGYTF.

A single count supports this clone. The chain has TRBV4-1 and TRBJ2-5, with 7 nucleotides matching TRBD1. The DNA end favors TRBJ2-7, so the J call may be wrong. Germline loops: CDR1 MGHRA, CDR2 YSYEKL. The CDR3 runs 18 residues. Here the CDR3 DNA reads TGCGCCAGCAGCCAAGTCCGGATGACAGGGTTTCGTCTCTACGAGCAGTACTTC. It translates to CASSQVRMTGFRLYEQYF.

V gene TRBV6-1 combines with J gene TRBJ1-3; D call uncertain. Germline V lookup: CDR1 MNHNS, CDR2 SASEGT. This CDR3 contains 17 residues. The germline V and J ends were trimmed by 2 bases and 8 bases, with 22 bases remaining between them. The CDR3 bases are TGTGCCAGCAGTGAATATGGCCTCCTGCCGCCTTTGGACACCATATATTTT. Translating it yields CASSEYGLLPPLDTIYF.

This clone was seen only a few times. This rearrangement joins TRBV7-9 to TRBJ2-1; 8 bases are shared with TRBD2. J lost 8 bases, V lost 4 bases, and 10 bases had no gene match. The germline V gene has CDR1 SEHNR and CDR2 FQNEAQ (reference sequence). This CDR3 spans 15 amino acids. CDR3 in amino acids: CASSSGNPGGDEQFF. The CDR3 DNA is TGTGCCAGCAGCTCCGGGAACCCGGGAGGGGATGAGCAGTTCTTC.